This T cell receptor beta chain was profiled in a study of beta chain features in type 1 diabetes. General observations from the study: There was no resolution here of whether HLA type influences TCRB rearrangement. PCR might favor shorter templates, but any such skew would affect patients and controls equally. cDNA-based sequencing might over-represent cells highly expressing TCR.

The collection from each donor was one heparinised blood draw averaging around 0.11 L. This CDR3 is built from 17 residues. Trimming removed 3 bases at V and 6 bases at J, with 23 bases between. Looked up from germline, CDR1 is LNHDA and CDR2 is SQIVND (reference sequence). Every isolated RNA sample was fully reverse transcribed, so sequencing captured expressed TCRB transcripts. Using immunoSEQ multiplex PCR, the repertoire was profiled, and TCRdb retains in-frame clones only, with some absent. The sample shows 200,000 to 250,000 clones, more than 9% of them seen only once. A word on this clone: Antigen: not known.

The sequence was obtained from a woman under 30 in good health. The genes are TRBV19 and TRBJ1-2; D perhaps matches TRBD1 (6 bases). Sequencing was done on a sample of naive CD4+ T cells from blood. CDR3 protein: CASSISAPRTVADGYTF. The CDR3 DNA is TGTGCCAGTAGTATTTCCGCCCCCAGGACAGTGGCGGATGGCTACACCTTC.